A single sample gave rise to the 10 T cell receptor beta chains below, sequenced in a study of STAT5B mutations in CD4+ large granular lymphocyte leukemia. Method: immunoSEQ multiplex PCR; TCRdb's copy keeps in-frame clones and lacks some. The sample records about 48,000 clones, 60% to 75% being singletons. The sample comprised CD4+ T cells from blood buffy coats. Receptors originate from a human donor in good health.

J is TRBJ1-5 and V is TRBV7-8, with a possible D match to TRBD1 (6 bases). This CDR3 contains 13 residues. V gave up 5 bases and J gave up 6 bases, with 11 bases separating them. The germline gives CDR1 SGHVS, CDR2 FQNEAQ. CDR3 protein: CASSRGGSQPQHF. The CDR3 region has the DNA TGTGCCAGCAGCCGAGGGGGGAGTCAGCCCCAGCATTTT.

The chain couples TRBV10-3 to TRBJ1-2; a weak D match, TRBD1 (6 bases). Germline CDR1 is ENHRY and CDR2 is SYGVKD. The V end lost 0 bases, the J end lost 7 bases, and 18 bases lay between the germline ends. CDR3 length: 16 residues. The CDR3 DNA follows: TGTGCCATCAGTGAGTCTCCACTCCCCACAGGGCTTGGCTACACCTTC. Translation: CAISESPLPTGLGYTF.

The rearrangement links TRBV5-1 to TRBJ2-5, with 10 bases aligning to TRBD2. Trimming removed 5 bases from V and 3 bases from J; junction bases left unmatched: 10. Looked up from germline, CDR1 is SGHRS and CDR2 is YFSETQ. The CDR3 consists of 16 residues. The CDR3 nucleotides read TGCGCCAGCAGGGACATGCGTAGCGGGGGGAAAGAGACCCAGTACTTC. Its protein is CASRDMRSGGKETQYF.

V usage is TRBV19 and J usage is TRBJ2-3, with a weak D call TRBD1 (6 bases). This CDR3 has 14 residues. Trimming removed 5 bases from V and 2 bases from J, with 11 bases in between. Germline V lookup: CDR1 LNHDA, CDR2 SQIVND (reference sequence). The CDR3 here is CASSAQGNTDTQYF. The CDR3, as DNA: TGTGCCAGTAGTGCCCAGGGGAACACAGATACGCAGTATTTT.

In this sample, this clone turned up once. V usage is TRBV29-1 and J usage is TRBJ2-3; TRBD2 matches 9 bases. In germline, CDR1 is SQVTM, CDR2 ANQGSEA. The CDR3 loop spans 14 amino acids. The V gene end was trimmed by 7 bases and the J gene end by 2 bases; junction bases not matched to a gene: 7. In nucleotides, the CDR3 is TGCAGCGCCCCAGCGGGGGGATACACAGATACGCAGTATTTT. This codes for CSAPAGGYTDTQYF.

This clone was picked up one time. The chain combines TRBV5-1 with TRBJ1-2, with TRBD1 identical over 7 bases. This CDR3 is 14 amino acids long. Germline-derived CDR1 and CDR2 are SGHRS and YFSETQ. V gave up 4 bases and J gave up 4 bases; unmatched junction bases: 7. The CDR3 loop reads CASSPGQGGYGYTF. In nucleotides, the CDR3 is TGCGCCAGCAGCCCTGGGCAGGGGGGCTATGGCTACACCTTC.

This chain's CDR3 is CASTRSGGWTEAFF. The CDR3 DNA reads TGTGCCAGTACCAGGAGCGGGGGTTGGACTGAAGCTTTCTTT. This chain uses TRBV19 with TRBJ1-1; D may be TRBD1 (5 bases). Germline-derived CDR1 and CDR2 are LNHDA and SQIVND (reference sequence). The length of the CDR3 is 14 residues. The V end was cut by 7 bases, the J end by 5 bases, with 17 bases between.

The chain joins TRBV7-8 to TRBJ1-1, with a tentative D call TRBD1 (6 bases). Germline CDR1 SGHVS, CDR2 FQNEAQ. CDR3 size: 12 residues. The V end was cut by 9 bases, the J end by 10 bases, with 18 bases between. CDR3 DNA sequence: TGTGCCAGTAAGCGCGCCCAAGGGGGAGCTTTCTTT. The encoded protein is CASKRAQGGAFF.

The chain combines TRBV15 with TRBJ1-4; TRBD1 matches 8 bases. After removal of 0 bases from V and 3 bases from J, the junction contained 9 bases not matched to a gene. Per germline, CDR1 LNHNV and CDR2 YYDKDF (reference sequence). The CDR3 has 18 amino acids. CDR3 DNA sequence: TGTGCCACCAGCAGAGATCTGGTCGGACAGGGAGCTAATGAAAAACTGTTTTTT. This translates into CATSRDLVGQGANEKLFF.

The V call is TRBV10-3, the J call TRBJ2-1; 9 nucleotides agree with TRBD1. Germline V gives CDR1 ENHRY, CDR2 SYGVKD. V dropped 6 bases and J dropped 9; count of bases not matched to a gene: 15. This CDR3 comprises 16 residues. CDR3 region: CAISGHGGTGPGEQFF. CDR3 nucleotides: TGTGCCATCAGCGGGCACGGAGGGACAGGGCCCGGTGAGCAGTTCTTC.